The source of this T cell receptor (beta chain) is a study of technical replicates of blood from several donors. The table came from immunoSEQ multiplex PCR; TCRdb's copy has only in-frame clones and leaves some out. Among around 100,000 clones listed, about 95% were seen once. The ends were cut back, 3 bases at V and 6 bases at J, with 16 bases in the middle. In germline, CDR1 is SGDLS, CDR2 YYNGEE. The CDR3 is 15 residues long. The sequenced material came from T cells isolated from PBMCs. This sequence originates from a human donor in good health. V and J are TRBV9 and TRBJ1-5; D may be TRBD1 (5 bases). Here the CDR3 DNA reads TGTGCCAGCAGCGCAGGGATTGCTAGTGCTCAGCCCCAGCATTTT. Encoded protein: CASSAGIASAQPQHF.